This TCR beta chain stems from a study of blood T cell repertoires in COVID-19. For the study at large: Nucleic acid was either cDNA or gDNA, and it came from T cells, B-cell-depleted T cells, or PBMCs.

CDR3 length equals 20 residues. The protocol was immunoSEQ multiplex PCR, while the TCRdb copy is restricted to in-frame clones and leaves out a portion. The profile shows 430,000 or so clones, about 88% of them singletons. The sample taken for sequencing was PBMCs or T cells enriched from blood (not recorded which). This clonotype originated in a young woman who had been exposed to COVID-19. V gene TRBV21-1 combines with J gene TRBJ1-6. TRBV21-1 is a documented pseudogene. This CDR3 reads CASSYSTGSTKSSYNSPLHF. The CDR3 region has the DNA TGTGCCAGCAGCTACTCAACCGGGAGCACTAAGAGCTCCTATAATTCACCCCTCCACTTT.